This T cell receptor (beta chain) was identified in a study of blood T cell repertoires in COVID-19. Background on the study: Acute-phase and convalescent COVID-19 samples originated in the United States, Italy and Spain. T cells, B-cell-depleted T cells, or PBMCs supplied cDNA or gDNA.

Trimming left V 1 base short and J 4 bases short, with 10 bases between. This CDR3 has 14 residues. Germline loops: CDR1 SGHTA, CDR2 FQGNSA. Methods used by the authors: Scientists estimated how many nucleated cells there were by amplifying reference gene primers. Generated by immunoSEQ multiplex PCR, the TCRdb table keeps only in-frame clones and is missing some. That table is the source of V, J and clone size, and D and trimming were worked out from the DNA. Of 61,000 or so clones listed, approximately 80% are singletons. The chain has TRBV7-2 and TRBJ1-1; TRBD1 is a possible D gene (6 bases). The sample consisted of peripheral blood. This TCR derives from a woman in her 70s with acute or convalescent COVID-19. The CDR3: CASSLGRGGTEAFF. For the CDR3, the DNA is TGTGCCAGCAGCTTAGGGAGAGGGGGCACTGAAGCTTTCTTT.